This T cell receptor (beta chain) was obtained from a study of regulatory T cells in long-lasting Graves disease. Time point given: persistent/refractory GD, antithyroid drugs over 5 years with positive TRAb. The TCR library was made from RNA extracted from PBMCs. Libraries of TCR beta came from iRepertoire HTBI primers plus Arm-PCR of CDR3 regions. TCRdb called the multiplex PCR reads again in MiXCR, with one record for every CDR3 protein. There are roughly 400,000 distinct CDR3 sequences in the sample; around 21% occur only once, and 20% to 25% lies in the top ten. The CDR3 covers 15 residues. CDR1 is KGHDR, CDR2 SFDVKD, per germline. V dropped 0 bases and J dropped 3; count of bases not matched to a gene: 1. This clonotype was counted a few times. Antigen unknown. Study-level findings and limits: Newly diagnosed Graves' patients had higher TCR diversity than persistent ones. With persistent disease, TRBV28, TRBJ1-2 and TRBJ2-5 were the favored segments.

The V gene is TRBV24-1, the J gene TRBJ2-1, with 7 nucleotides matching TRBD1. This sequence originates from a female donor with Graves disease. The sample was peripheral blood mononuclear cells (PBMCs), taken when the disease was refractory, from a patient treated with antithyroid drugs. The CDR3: CATSDLQGVYNEQFF. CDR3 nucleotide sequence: TGTGCCACCAGTGATTTGCAGGGGGTCTACAATGAGCAGTTCTTC.